This TCR beta chain is from a study of post-analysis software for immune sequencing data. Looking at the study overall: The disease courses covered relapsing-remitting, secondary progressive and progressive-relapsing multiple sclerosis.

V shed 0 bases and J shed 2 bases, with 13 bases lying between them. CDR3 size: 15 residues. Germline CDR1 SQVTM, CDR2 ANQGSEA. Prepared TCR beta cDNA libraries contained unique molecular identifiers. From around 1 to 9.1 million T cells, 400,000 to 600,000 cDNA molecules were obtained. From the PCR reads, TCRdb called clonotypes with MiXCR, one entry per CDR3 protein. The data show some 370,000 distinct CDR3 sequences, with 30% to 45% seen just once and under 15% held by the top ten. This clonotype has ten or more counts. Its antigen is unidentified. Study conclusions and caveats: Controls showed lower frequencies than patients for five TRBV segments, and TRBV5-6, TRBV5-1 and TRBV20-1 were among these. Same-batch samples co-clustered strongly by F measure.

This chain uses TRBV29-1 with TRBJ2-5; possibly TRBD2 for D (5 bases). The sample consisted of blood. The sequence was collected from a girl under 18 with multiple sclerosis. The CDR3 reads CSVEDGGMYQETQYF. The CDR3 bases are TGCAGCGTTGAAGATGGAGGAATGTATCAAGAGACCCAGTACTTC.